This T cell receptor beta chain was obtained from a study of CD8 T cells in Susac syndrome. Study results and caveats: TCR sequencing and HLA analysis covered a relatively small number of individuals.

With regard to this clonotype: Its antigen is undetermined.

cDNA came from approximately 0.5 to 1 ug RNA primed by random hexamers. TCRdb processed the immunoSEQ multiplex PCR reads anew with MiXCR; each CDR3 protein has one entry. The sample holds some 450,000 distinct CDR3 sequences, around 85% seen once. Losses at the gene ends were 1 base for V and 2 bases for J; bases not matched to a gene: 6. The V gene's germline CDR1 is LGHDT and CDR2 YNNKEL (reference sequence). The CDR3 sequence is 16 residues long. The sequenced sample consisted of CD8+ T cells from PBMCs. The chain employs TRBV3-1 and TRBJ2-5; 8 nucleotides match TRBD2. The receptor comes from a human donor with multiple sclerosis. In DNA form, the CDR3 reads TGTGCCAGCAGCCAAGCGCACCGGGGGGGACAAGAGACCCAGTACTTC. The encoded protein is CASSQAHRGGQETQYF.